Below, 2 T cell receptor beta chains from the same sample are listed, as sequenced in a study of blood T cells in healthy people across ages. Through a sample-barcoded 5' primer and a J-beta primer mix, a second PCR was run for roughly 6 to 11 cycles. Each CDR3 protein gets one entry after TCRdb re-called the 5' RACE reads with MiXCR. The sample holds 1.5 million to 2 million distinct CDR3 sequences, around 50% seen once. What was sequenced was blood. All receptors come from a middle-aged woman in good health.

The gene calls are TRBV28 and TRBJ2-1, with 7 bases fitting TRBD1. V trimming: 2 bases; J trimming: 1 base; junction bases outside the gene matches: 5. There are 16 residues in the CDR3. CDR1 is MDHEN and CDR2 is SYDVKM in the germline V gene. Here the CDR3 reads CASSLPDRVSYNEQFF. The CDR3 DNA follows: TGTGCCAGCAGTTTACCCGACAGGGTGTCCTACAATGAGCAGTTCTTC.

CDR3 coding DNA: TGTGCCAGCAGCGAGGACTTATCGGGCCAGGGCACTGAAGCTTTCTTT. Translated, it gives CASSEDLSGQGTEAFF. The chain has TRBV9 and TRBJ1-1, with D tentatively TRBD1 (5 bases). With 3 bases removed from V and 4 bases from J, the gap between germline ends came to 19 bases. CDR1 and CDR2 from the germline V gene are SGDLS and YYNGEE. This CDR3 contains 16 residues.